This T cell receptor beta chain was recorded in a study of T cells in Graves' hyperthyroidism and ophthalmopathy (dated by TCRdb to between 2017 and 2020). About the full investigation: Peripheral blood samples were taken at the time of initial diagnosis, prior to any treatment. Prospective prediction of ophthalmopathy was tested in an independent validation cohort of 18 to 20 hyperthyroidism patients and some 17 patients who later progressed to ophthalmopathy. The 75 to 100 discovery patients were randomly split 7:3 into training and test sets. To identify TCR V-J signatures that set the groups apart, the researchers used a discovery cohort of about a hundred patients, made up of fewer than 50 with Graves' ophthalmopathy and some 56 with stable Graves' hyperthyroidism. After blood sampling, hyperthyroidism patients were treated with methimazole at a starting dose of 30 mg daily, and ophthalmopathy patients were treated with high-dose intravenous methylprednisolone. The paper describes TCR Vbeta CDR3 sequencing of 140 or so peripheral blood samples, made up of approximately 40 ophthalmopathy patients, around 78 hyperthyroidism patients and 17 progressor patients. The study also compared thyroid tissue and blood T-cell repertoires from five or six Graves' hyperthyroidism patients. The research as a whole found: A 13 V-J signature model separated ophthalmopathy from stable hyperthyroidism, with about 90% sensitivity and about 81% specificity in cross-validation and 80%/75% in testing. No statistical method was used to set the sample size in advance, and investigators knew the group allocation. In validation, progression to ophthalmopathy was predicted by the model with 70% to 71% sensitivity and under 85% specificity, a median of roughly six months before onset. Most expanded thyroid clonotypes (frequency above 0.001) were also detected in blood, suggesting blood repertoires may reflect thyroid immune responses.

The TCR beta CDR3 regions were amplified from RNA transcripts. The TCR CDR3 was subjected to a first round of RT-PCR using the HTBI primer set and the Qiagen OneStep RT-PCR kit. A second multiplex PCR round built the libraries, followed by size selection and purification. Sequencing of the libraries was done on an Illumina HiSeq2000 using paired-end 100 bp reads. The paper's data handling went like this. SOAPnuke was used to process the raw data, with reads discarded if the reads contained adapters or uncalled bases, had a mean Phred below 15, or lacked an exact constant-primer or identifier match. High-quality paired reads were merged using COPE v1.2.5, and each unique nucleotide sequence was defined as a clonotype. MiTCR v1.1 was used to align the clonotypes against IMGT TRBV, TRBD and TRBJ reference segments. Only V-J combinations with frequency above 0.0001, covering 98% to 99.2% of repertoires, were analysed. A TCS score was defined as the ratio between F50 (clonal expansion) and ExV (chaos), using BLOSUM62-based TCRdist between CDR3 peptides within each V-J. Welch's t-statistics and random forest reduced just over 500 V-J features to about 13, which were used in a naive Bayes classifier (R e1071). TCRdb trimmed public reads at Q25 via fastp, called clones via MiXCR and kept in-frame beta chains. Each record represents a unique CDR3 protein, reported with the most common genes and DNA among its rows. TCRdb, rather than the study authors, made the V and J calls. The sample profile shows hundreds of thousands of distinct CDR3 sequences; around 15% of them were found once. The ten top clones hold around 9.6% of the sample.

Stable Graves' hyperthyroidism was defined as no progression to ophthalmopathy during 18 months of follow-up. Hyperthyroidism patients were newly diagnosed, had a disease duration of under 2 months, and were aged 18 to 65 years. The study excluded patients with uncontrolled infections, other autoimmune diseases, pregnancy or lactation. Diagnoses relied on clinical symptoms, serum thyroxine and TRAb, thyroid ultrasound and orbital computed tomography. PBMCs were separated from under 12 ml of fresh peripheral blood using Ficoll-Paque density gradient centrifugation. Total RNA was extracted with Trizol reagent, and quality was checked on an Agilent 2100 Bioanalyzer. Points on this clonotype: There is no known antigen for this receptor. Per-nucleotide qualities are absent, and no much larger clonotype sits a single base away.

The CDR3 runs 14 residues from the cysteine to the phenylalanine. Of the read, only the CDR3 DNA is kept; its 42 bases are in frame from base 1. V loses 5 bases at its end and J loses 8 bases; junction bases beyond the gene matches: 5. In the germline V gene, CDR1 corresponds to SGHVS and CDR2 to FNYEAQ. The clonotype comes from a woman between 18 and 29 years old with Graves' hyperthyroidism. The V gene is TRBV7-6 and the J gene is TRBJ1-4, and TRBD1 matches 10 of the central bases. The sample consisted of blood. The bases are TGTGCCAGCAGCCTCGGGACAGGGGCGGAAAAACTGTTTTTT. This gives the protein CASSLGTGAEKLFF.